The clone carrying this T cell receptor (beta chain) occurred once. 13 Jbeta primers and 60 Vbeta primers were used for the PCR. TCRdb's copy holds only in-frame clones and misses some; the assay was immunoSEQ multiplex PCR. The sample records 150,000 to 200,000 clones, more than 60% being singletons. The CDR3 loop spans 15 amino acids. In germline, CDR1 is MDHEN, CDR2 SYDVKM. The ends lost 5 bases at V and 0 bases at J; junction bases unmatched: 6. These data come from a study of cytomegalovirus exposure and HLA in healthy donors. Looking at the study overall: HLA-typed donors contributed some 77 million unique TCRs, which were held in an early data release.

The rearrangement joins TRBV28 to TRBJ1-1; 7 nucleotides line up with TRBD1. The receptor's source is a man aged 25-45 years in good health and CMV-seropositive. Sample: PBMCs. CDR3 sequence reads: CASSNPGTVNTEAFF. The CDR3 bases are TGTGCCAGCAGTAACCCCGGGACAGTGAACACTGAAGCTTTCTTT.